What follows is one T cell receptor beta chain and its context. Its antigen remains unknown. A junction end diverges from the germline sequence, so it may reflect a read error. This entry comes from a study of tumor-infiltrating lymphocytes in primary liver carcinoma. Overall study: Every sample contained roughly 3.65 to 8 million productive TCRbeta reads, and these numbers were similar from one tissue type to another.

Co-extraction yielded RNA and DNA from around 20-30 mg of unsorted bulk tissue. General study results and limits: Top-250-clone fractions were significantly higher in tumors than in blood (p = 0.039). The study found only about 7.5-24% of top clones in all five tumor regions. It was tumor-adjacent and tumor-blood pairs that overlapped less than tumor region pairs did.

The CDR3 loop spans 14 amino acids. In germline, CDR1 is GTSNPN, CDR2 SVGIG (reference sequence). Priming with a constant-region primer yielded TCR beta cDNA from 450 to 600 ng total RNA. Nested multiplex PCR, run for three rounds with slightly modified ARM-PCR, yielded TCR beta libraries. Amplification in the first two PCR rounds was performed using TRBV1-TRBV30 forward primers and a C-beta reverse primer for around 10 cycles each. Each CDR3 protein is one row after TCRdb ran MiXCR on the multiplex PCR reads. This repertoire shows roughly 91,000 distinct CDR3 sequences, around two thirds found once; its top ten account for 9.5%.

Material: liver tumor tissue from sampling region 5. Subset of the sample: tumor region T5, tumor centre. The sequence derives from a woman aged 60-75 years with primary liver carcinoma and hepatitis B virus infection. The chain carries TRBV30 and TRBJ2-6; possibly TRBD1 for D (5 bases). The CDR3 sequence is CAWNMPAGANVLIF. The CDR3 DNA is TGTGCCTGGAATATGCCCGCTGGGGCCAACGTCCTGATTTTC.